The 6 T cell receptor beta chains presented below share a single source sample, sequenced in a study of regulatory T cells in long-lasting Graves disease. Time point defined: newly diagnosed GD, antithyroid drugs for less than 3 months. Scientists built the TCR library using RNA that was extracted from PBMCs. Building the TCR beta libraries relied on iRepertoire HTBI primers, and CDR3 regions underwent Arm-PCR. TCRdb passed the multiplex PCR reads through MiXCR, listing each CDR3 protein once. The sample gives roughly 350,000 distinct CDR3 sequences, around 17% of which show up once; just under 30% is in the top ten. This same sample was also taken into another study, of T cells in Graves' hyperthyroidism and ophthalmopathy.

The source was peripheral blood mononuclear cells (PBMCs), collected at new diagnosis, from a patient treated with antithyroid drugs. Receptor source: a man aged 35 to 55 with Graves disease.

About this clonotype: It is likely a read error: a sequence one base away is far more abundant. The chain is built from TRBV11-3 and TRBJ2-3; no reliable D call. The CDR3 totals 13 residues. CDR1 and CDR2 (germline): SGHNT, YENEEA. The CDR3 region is CTSSSGRTDTQYF. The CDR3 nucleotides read TGTACCAGCAGCTCGGGCCGCACAGATACGCAGTATTTT.

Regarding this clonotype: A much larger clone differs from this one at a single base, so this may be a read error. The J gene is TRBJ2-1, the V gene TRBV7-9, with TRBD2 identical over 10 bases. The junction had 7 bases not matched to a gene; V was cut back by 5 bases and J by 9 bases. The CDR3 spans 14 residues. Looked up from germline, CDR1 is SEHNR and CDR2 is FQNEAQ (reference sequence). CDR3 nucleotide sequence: TGTGCCAGCAGCGTTTCTAGCGGGGGTGGTGAGCAGTTCTTC. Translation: CASSVSSGGGEQFF. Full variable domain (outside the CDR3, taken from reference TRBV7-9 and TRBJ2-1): DTGVSQNPRHKITKRGQNVTFRCDPISEHNRLYWYRQTLGQGPEFLTYFQNEAQLEKSRLLSDRFSAERPKGSFSTLEIQRTEQGDSAMYLCASSVSSGGGEQFFGPGTRLTVL.

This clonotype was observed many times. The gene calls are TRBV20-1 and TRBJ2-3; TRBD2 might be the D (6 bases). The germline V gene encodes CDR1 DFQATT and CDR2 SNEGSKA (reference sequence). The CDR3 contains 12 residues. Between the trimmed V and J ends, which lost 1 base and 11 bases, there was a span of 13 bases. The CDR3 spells CSARVSGVGQYF. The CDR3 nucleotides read TGCAGTGCTAGAGTATCGGGGGTTGGGCAGTATTTT.

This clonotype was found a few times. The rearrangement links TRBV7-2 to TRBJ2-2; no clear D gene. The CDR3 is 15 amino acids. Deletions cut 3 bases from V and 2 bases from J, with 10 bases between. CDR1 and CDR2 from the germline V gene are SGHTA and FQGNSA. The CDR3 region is CASSLSITNTGELFF. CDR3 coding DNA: TGTGCCAGCAGCTTGTCAATTACCAACACCGGGGAGCTGTTTTTT.

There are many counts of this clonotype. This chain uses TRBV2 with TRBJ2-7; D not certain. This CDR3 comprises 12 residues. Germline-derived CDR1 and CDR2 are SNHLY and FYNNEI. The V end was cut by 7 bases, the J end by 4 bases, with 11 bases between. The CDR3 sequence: CASTWEPYEQYF. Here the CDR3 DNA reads TGTGCCAGCACCTGGGAACCTTACGAGCAGTACTTC.

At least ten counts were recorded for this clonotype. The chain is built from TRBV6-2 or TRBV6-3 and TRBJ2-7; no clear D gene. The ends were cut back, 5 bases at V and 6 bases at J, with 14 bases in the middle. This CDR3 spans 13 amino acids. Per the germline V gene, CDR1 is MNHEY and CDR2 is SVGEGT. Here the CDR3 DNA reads TGTGCCAGCAGTGAAGCCCCCCTAATCGAGCAGTACTTC. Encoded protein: CASSEAPLIEQYF.